The rows below give T cell receptor beta chains drawn from one sample of a study of cytomegalovirus exposure and HLA in healthy donors. The assay was immunoSEQ multiplex PCR, and TCRdb's table has in-frame clones only and misses some. The data show about 190,000 clones, about 82% seen once. The material sequenced was PBMCs. Receptors originate from a woman between 18 and 29 years old in good health and CMV-seronegative. CDR3s include the opening cysteine and the closing phenylalanine or tryptophan. A D gene is named only where the DNA matches it firmly. Rows give clone size only sometimes, using once, few, many, or a class for an expanded clone.

>TRBJ1-2|TRBV6-5|-|-
CATLVAGPDYGYTF
TGTGCCACCCTGGTGGCAGGGCCTGACTATGGCTACACCTTC
>TRBJ2-3|TRBV19|-|TRBD2
CASTFSSGSTDTQYF
TGTGCCAGTACATTTTCTAGCGGGAGCACAGATACGCAGTATTTT
>TRBJ2-3|TRBV7-3|-|TRBD1
CASSLSPGTGTDTQYF
TGTGCCAGCAGCTTATCTCCAGGGACAGGCACAGATACGCAGTATTTT
>TRBJ1-3|TRBV25-1|-|TRBD1
CASSEGYRGLGRNTIYF
TGTGCCAGCAGTGAGGGTTACAGGGGGCTCGGTAGAAACACCATATATTTT
>TRBJ2-4|TRBV10-3|-|TRBD1
CAISEPTGGGGKNIQYF
TGTGCCATCAGTGAGCCGACAGGGGGAGGTGGCAAAAACATTCAGTACTTC
>TRBJ2-3|TRBV5-1|-|-
CASSLETSLGSTDTQYF
TGCGCCAGCAGCTTGGAGACTAGTTTAGGAAGCACAGATACGCAGTATTTT
>TRBJ1-3|TRBV19|-|-
CASSHGLRVSGNTIYF
TGTGCCAGTAGTCACGGGCTCAGGGTTTCTGGAAACACCATATATTTT
>TRBJ1-6|TRBV10-2|-|-
CASRDPVRLYNSPLHF
TGCGCCAGCAGGGACCCTGTCCGACTATATAATTCACCCCTCCACTTT
>TRBJ1-2|TRBV13|-|-
CASSPQGLYGYTF
TGTGCCAGCAGCCCTCAGGGACTCTATGGCTACACCTTC
>TRBJ2-2|TRBV5-6|-|-
CASSLAGGALRGTGELFF
TGTGCCAGCAGCTTGGCCGGAGGGGCGCTTAGGGGCACCGGGGAGCTGTTTTTT
>TRBJ1-3|TRBV6-1|-|-
CASSVPPQGTGNTIYF
TGTGCCAGCAGTGTCCCACCCCAGGGGACTGGAAACACCATATATTTT
>TRBJ1-1|TRBV11-2|-|-
CASSLGGGRTEAFF
TGTGCCAGCAGCTTAGGGGGGGGCCGCACTGAAGCTTTCTTT
>TRBJ2-1|TRBV19|-|TRBD2
CASMGREGYNEQFF
TGTGCCAGTATGGGGCGGGAGGGATACAATGAGCAGTTCTTC
>TRBJ2-2|TRBV5-4|-|-
CASSPPGTINTGELFF
TGTGCCAGCAGCCCCCCCGGGACAATCAACACCGGGGAGCTGTTTTTT
>TRBJ2-7|TRBV5-1|-|-
CASKPYRNSYEQYF
TGCGCCAGCAAACCTTACAGGAACTCCTACGAGCAGTACTTC
>TRBJ1-6|TRBV30|-|-
CAWSSGLSSYNSPLHF
TGTGCCTGGAGTTCTGGACTGAGCTCCTATAATTCACCCCTCCACTTT
>TRBJ2-7|TRBV28|-|-
CASSFHLGVLTYEQYF
TGTGCCAGCAGTTTCCATTTGGGCGTCTTAACCTACGAGCAGTACTTC
>TRBJ2-5|TRBV4-1|-|TRBD1
CASSRQGTQETQYF
TGCGCCAGCAGTAGACAGGGCACCCAAGAGACCCAGTACTTC
>TRBJ1-5|TRBV6-1|many|-
CASSDGRGSNQPQHF
TGTGCCAGCAGTGACGGCAGGGGTAGCAATCAGCCCCAGCATTTT
>TRBJ1-1|TRBV28|-|-
CATRGGYTEAFF
TGTGCCACCCGGGGGGGGTACACTGAAGCTTTCTTT
>TRBJ1-6|TRBV5-1|-|TRBD1
CASSPYRGSSPLHF
TGCGCCAGCAGCCCTTACAGGGGAAGCTCACCCCTCCACTTT
>TRBJ1-1|TRBV4-2|-|-
CASSLLGEVEAFF
TGTGCCAGCAGCCTTCTCGGGGAAGTTGAAGCTTTCTTT
>TRBJ2-7|TRBV7-8|-|TRBD1
CASSLGQGGAYEQYF
TGTGCCAGCAGCTTAGGACAGGGGGGCGCCTACGAGCAGTACTTC
>TRBJ2-2|TRBV19|-|TRBD1
CASSQGANTGELFF
TGTGCCAGTAGTCAGGGGGCTAACACCGGGGAGCTGTTTTTT
>TRBJ1-1|TRBV19|-|-
CASNIGQQILNTEAFF
TGTGCCAGTAATATAGGACAGCAAATATTGAACACTGAAGCTTTCTTT
>TRBJ1-1|TRBV5-1|-|-
CASSSSGGGTEAFF
TGCGCCAGCAGCTCTTCTGGGGGAGGGACTGAAGCTTTCTTT
>TRBJ1-2|TRBV5-1|-|-
CASSLVRGETNYGYTF
TGCGCCAGCAGCTTGGTTCGGGGAGAGACTAACTATGGCTACACCTTC
>TRBJ2-7|TRBV10-3|once|TRBD2
CAISESLAEYYEQYF
TGTGCCATCAGTGAGTCCCTAGCGGAGTACTACGAGCAGTACTTC
>TRBJ2-1|TRBV25-1|-|-
CASHPADRSYNEQFF
TGTGCCAGCCACCCCGCCGATCGGTCCTACAATGAGCAGTTCTTC
>TRBJ2-3|TRBV7-9|-|-
CASSLSAGTDTQYF
TGTGCCAGCAGCTTATCAGCGGGCACAGATACGCAGTATTTT
>TRBJ2-7|TRBV29-1|-|TRBD1
CSVSIINRGYEQYF
TGCAGCGTTTCGATTATAAACAGGGGCTACGAGCAGTACTTC
>TRBJ2-1|TRBV5-4|-|TRBD1
CASSSSTGESYNEQFF
TGTGCCAGCAGCTCGAGTACAGGGGAATCCTACAATGAGCAGTTCTTC
>TRBJ2-5|TRBV4-2|-|TRBD1
CASSQAGTGAPETQYF
TGTGCCAGCAGCCAAGCCGGGACAGGGGCGCCAGAGACCCAGTACTTC
>TRBJ2-1|TRBV19|-|-
CASSDGGRGYEQFF
TGTGCCAGTAGTGATGGCGGTAGGGGGTATGAGCAGTTCTTC
>TRBJ2-7|TRBV9|-|TRBD1
CASSATGGTYEQYF
TGTGCCAGCAGCGCTACAGGGGGCACCTACGAGCAGTACTTC
>TRBJ1-2|TRBV27|-|-
CASSLRVTGLSGYTF
TGTGCCAGCAGTTTAAGAGTAACAGGGTTAAGTGGCTACACCTTC
>TRBJ2-7|TRBV11-2|-|-
CASSANFLLGRTGREQYF
TGTGCCAGCAGCGCGAACTTTCTTTTAGGACGGACGGGGAGGGAGCAGTACTTC
>TRBJ1-2|TRBV19|-|TRBD1
CASSSGGQGARNGYTF
TGTGCCAGTAGTTCCGGAGGACAGGGGGCCCGAAATGGCTACACCTTC
>TRBJ1-2|TRBV7-8|-|TRBD1
CASSSGQGLYGYTF
TGTGCCAGCAGCTCCGGACAGGGTCTCTATGGCTACACCTTC
>TRBJ1-3|TRBV9|-|-
CASSGPGGAGNTIYF
TGTGCCAGCAGCGGGCCGGGGGGGGCTGGAAACACCATATATTTT
>TRBJ1-1|TRBV19|once|-
CASSIGWGRYNTEAFF
TGTGCCAGTAGTATAGGGTGGGGCAGATATAACACTGAAGCTTTCTTT
>TRBJ1-1|TRBV5-1|-|-
CASSWQLNTEAFF
TGCGCCAGCAGCTGGCAATTGAACACTGAAGCTTTCTTT
>TRBJ2-1|TRBV4-2|-|TRBD2
CASSQALAEGNEQFF
TGTGCCAGCAGCCAAGCGCTAGCGGAAGGCAATGAGCAGTTCTTC
>TRBJ1-5|TRBV18|-|-
CASSQYSSRFRNQPQHF
TGTGCCAGCTCACAATACAGTTCCAGATTTCGCAATCAGCCCCAGCATTTT
>TRBJ1-1|TRBV5-3|-|-
CARSPDWGVTFF
TGTGCCAGAAGCCCGGATTGGGGGGTGACTTTCTTT
>TRBJ2-5|TRBV5-1|-|TRBD1
CASSLPGQGVVETQYF
TGCGCCAGCAGCTTACCGGGACAGGGGGTTGTGGAGACCCAGTACTTC
>TRBJ1-4|TRBV5-1|-|-
CASSLGSRTNEKLFF
TGCGCCAGCAGCTTGGGTAGCAGGACAAATGAAAAACTGTTTTTT
>TRBJ1-1|TRBV10-1|-|-
CASSDRGTEAFF
TGCGCCAGCAGTGACAGGGGAACTGAAGCTTTCTTT
>TRBJ1-2|TRBV5-1|once|TRBD1
CASSKGQGLGSYGYTF
TGCGCCAGCAGCAAAGGACAGGGTTTAGGCAGCTATGGCTACACCTTC
>TRBJ2-7|TRBV7-2|-|-
CASRHAGQRSAEQYF
TGTGCCAGCAGGCATGCCGGACAGAGGTCCGCCGAGCAGTACTTC
>TRBJ2-1|TRBV30|-|-
CARSNTGRDEQFF
TGTGCCCGGTCCAATACAGGTAGGGATGAGCAGTTCTTC
>TRBJ1-5|TRBV15|once|-
CATSRGSPGQPQHF
TGTGCCACCAGCAGAGGATCACCTGGCCAGCCCCAGCATTTT
>TRBJ2-7|TRBV2|few|-
CASTPQAAYEQYF
TGTGCCAGCACCCCTCAAGCGGCCTACGAGCAGTACTTC
>TRBJ2-1|TRBV5-6|-|-
CASSPPGAGALSNEQFF
TGTGCCAGCAGCCCTCCCGGCGCGGGGGCCCTTTCCAATGAGCAGTTCTTC